This T cell receptor (beta chain) was identified in a study of CD8 T cells in Susac syndrome. Germline CDR1 reads SNHLY; CDR2 reads FYNNEI. V lost 6 bases, J lost 8 bases, and 17 bases stayed unmatched. This CDR3 is 17 amino acids long. Reverse transcription of about 0.5 to 1 ug RNA used random hexamers. The authors amplified TCR beta CDR3 across 54 Vbeta and 13 Jbeta using immunoSEQ multiplex PCR. TCRdb processed the immunoSEQ multiplex PCR reads anew with MiXCR; each CDR3 protein has one entry. Here the sample spans under 550,000 distinct CDR3 sequences, approximately 85% being singletons. Material for sequencing was CD8+ T cells from PBMCs. J is TRBJ2-1 and V is TRBV2; 9 positions agree with TRBD2. The TCR was taken from a human donor with multiple sclerosis. The DNA for the CDR3 is TGTGCCAGCAGCGATTCGGGGGGCGGGAGGGCCCTGGATGAGCAGTTCTTC. It codes for CASSDSGGGRALDEQFF.